This T cell receptor (beta chain) was documented in a study of cytomegalovirus exposure and HLA in healthy donors. The study, taken as a whole, reports: The authors reported that TCR beta sequences could predict HLA-A and HLA-B alleles. These predictions were accurate for most subjects in the first cohort. Despite most TCR sequences being rare, some public TCRs occurred in many donors.

Both 60 Vbeta primers and 13 Jbeta primers went into the PCR. The table came from immunoSEQ multiplex PCR; TCRdb's copy has only in-frame clones and leaves some out. The top ten clones hold about 2.6% of a sample with around 100,000 clones, around three quarters of them seen once. Germline CDR1 SEHNR, CDR2 FQNEAQ (reference sequence). The CDR3 length is 16 residues. The ends were cut back, 4 bases at V and 2 bases at J, with 17 bases in the middle. This clone is labeled medium-sized. Its antigen is as yet unknown. The receptor's source is a middle-aged man in good health and CMV-seropositive. The sequencing input was PBMCs. The rearrangement links TRBV7-9 to TRBJ2-5; weak D call: TRBD2 (5 bases). This CDR3 reads CASSSSPGLLQETQYF. The CDR3, as DNA: TGTGCCAGCAGCTCATCGCCCGGACTCCTACAAGAGACCCAGTACTTC. The full variable domain, in which reference TRBV7-9 and TRBJ2-5 provide the parts outside the CDR3, is DTGVSQNPRHKITKRGQNVTFRCDPISEHNRLYWYRQTLGQGPEFLTYFQNEAQLEKSRLLSDRFSAERPKGSFSTLEIQRTEQGDSAMYLCASSSSPGLLQETQYFGPGTRLLVL.